This T cell receptor (beta chain) was identified during a study of T cells after yellow fever vaccination. Deletions cut 6 bases from V and 7 bases from J, with 9 bases between. The length of the CDR3 is 11 residues. MiXCR, run by TCRdb on the 5' RACE reads, gives a single entry per CDR3 protein. This table has some 320,000 distinct CDR3 sequences, 8.7% appearing once. Material: PBMCs, obtained on the day of the first yellow fever vaccination. This TCR was recovered from a man between 18 and 35 years old who received the YFV17D yellow fever vaccine. This chain joins TRBV12-3 or TRBV12-4 and TRBJ1-1; D not certain. The CDR3 protein is CASSAWDEAFF. The DNA for the CDR3 is TGTGCCAGCAGCGCATGGGATGAAGCTTTCTTT.